This TCR beta chain originates from a study of T cells in Graves' hyperthyroidism and ophthalmopathy. Study as a whole: Any treatment followed the collection of peripheral blood at initial diagnosis. Study-level findings and limits: Blood held most thyroid clonotypes expanded above 0.001 frequency.

Details on this clonotype: The antigen remains undetermined.

CDR1 and CDR2 (germline): SGDLS, YYNGEE. V shed 4 bases and J 2 bases; nucleotides not matched to a gene: 6. This CDR3 spans 14 amino acids. Amplification yielded TCR beta CDR3 regions, with RNA transcripts as the source. First-round RT-PCR targeting the TCR CDR3 was performed with the HTBI primer set. TCRdb passed the multiplex PCR reads through MiXCR, listing each CDR3 protein once. The table has around 600,000 distinct CDR3 sequences, 14% seen once. The sample consisted of blood. The TCR was taken from a woman younger than 30 with Graves' ophthalmopathy. V usage is TRBV9 and J usage is TRBJ2-7; 7 bases line up with TRBD1. The DNA of the CDR3 is TGTGCCAGCAGCCTACAGGGGCATACCTACGAGCAGTACTTC. Amino acids: CASSLQGHTYEQYF.